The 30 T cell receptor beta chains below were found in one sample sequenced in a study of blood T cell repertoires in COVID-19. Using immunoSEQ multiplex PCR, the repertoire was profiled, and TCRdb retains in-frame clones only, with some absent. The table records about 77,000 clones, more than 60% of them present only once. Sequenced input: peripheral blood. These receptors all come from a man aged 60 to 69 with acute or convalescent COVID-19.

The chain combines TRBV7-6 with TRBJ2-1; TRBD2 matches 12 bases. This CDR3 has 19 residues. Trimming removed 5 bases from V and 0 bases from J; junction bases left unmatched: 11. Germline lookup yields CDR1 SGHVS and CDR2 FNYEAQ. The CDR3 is CASSKLPTSGGSSYNEQFF. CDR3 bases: TGTGCCAGCAGCAAACTGCCCACTAGCGGGGGGAGCTCCTACAATGAGCAGTTCTTC.

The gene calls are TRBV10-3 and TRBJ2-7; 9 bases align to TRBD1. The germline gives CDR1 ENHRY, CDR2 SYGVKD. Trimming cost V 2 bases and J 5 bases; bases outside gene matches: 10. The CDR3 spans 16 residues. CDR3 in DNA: TGTGCCATCAGTGAGACTCCGGACAGGGGTAGTAACGAGCAGTACTTC. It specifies CAISETPDRGSNEQYF.

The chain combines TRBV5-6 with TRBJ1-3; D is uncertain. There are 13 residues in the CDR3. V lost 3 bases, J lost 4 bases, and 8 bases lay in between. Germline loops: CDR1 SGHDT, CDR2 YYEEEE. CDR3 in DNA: TGTGCCAGCAGCTCCGCGGGGGGAAACACCATATATTTT. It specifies CASSSAGGNTIYF.

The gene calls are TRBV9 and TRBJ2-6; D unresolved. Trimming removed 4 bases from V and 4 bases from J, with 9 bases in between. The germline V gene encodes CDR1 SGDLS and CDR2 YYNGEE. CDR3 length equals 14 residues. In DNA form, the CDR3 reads TGTGCCAGCAGCACATCCCAAGGGGCCAACGTCCTGACTTTC. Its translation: CASSTSQGANVLTF.

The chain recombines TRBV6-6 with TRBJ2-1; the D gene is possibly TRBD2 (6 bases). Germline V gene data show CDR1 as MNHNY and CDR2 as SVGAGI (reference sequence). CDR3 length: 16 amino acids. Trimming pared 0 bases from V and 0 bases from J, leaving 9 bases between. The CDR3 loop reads CASSYSLGGSYNEQFF. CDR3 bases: TGTGCCAGCAGTTACTCGCTGGGGGGCTCCTACAATGAGCAGTTCTTC.

The CDR3 protein is CASRGTGEETQYF. The DNA for the CDR3 is TGTGCCAGTAGAGGGACTGGTGAAGAGACCCAGTACTTC. The chain couples TRBV19 to TRBJ2-5; tentative D call: TRBD2 (6 bases). Trimming took off 6 bases at V and 3 bases at J, with 11 bases between the two ends. Per the germline V gene, CDR1 is LNHDA and CDR2 is SQIVND (reference sequence). The CDR3 sequence is 13 residues long. Together with reference TRBV19 and TRBJ2-5, the CDR3 gives the full variable domain: DGGITQSPKYLFRKEGQNVTLSCEQNLNHDAMYWYRQDPGQGLRLIYYSQIVNDFQKGDIAEGYSVSREKKESFPLTVTSAQKNPTAFYLCASRGTGEETQYFGPGTRLLVL.

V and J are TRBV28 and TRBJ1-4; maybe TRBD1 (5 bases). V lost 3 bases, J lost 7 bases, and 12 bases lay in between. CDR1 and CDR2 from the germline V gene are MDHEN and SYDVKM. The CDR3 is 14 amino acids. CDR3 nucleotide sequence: TGTGCCAGCAGTTTTGGGCAGGGAGGTGAAAAACTGTTTTTT. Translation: CASSFGQGGEKLFF.

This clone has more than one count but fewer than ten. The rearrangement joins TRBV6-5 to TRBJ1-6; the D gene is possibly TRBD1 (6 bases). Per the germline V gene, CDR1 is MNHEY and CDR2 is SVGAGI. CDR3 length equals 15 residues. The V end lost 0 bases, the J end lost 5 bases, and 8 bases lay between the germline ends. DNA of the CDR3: TGTGCCAGCAGTTACTCCACAGGGAATAATTCACCCCTCCACTTT. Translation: CASSYSTGNNSPLHF.

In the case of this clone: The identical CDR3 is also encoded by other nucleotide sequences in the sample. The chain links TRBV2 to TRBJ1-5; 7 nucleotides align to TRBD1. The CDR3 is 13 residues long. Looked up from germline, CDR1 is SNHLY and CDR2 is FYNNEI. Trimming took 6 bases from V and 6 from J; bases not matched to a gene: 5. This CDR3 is CASRNQGGQPQHF. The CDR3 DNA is TGTGCCAGCAGGAATCAGGGGGGTCAGCCCCAGCATTTT.

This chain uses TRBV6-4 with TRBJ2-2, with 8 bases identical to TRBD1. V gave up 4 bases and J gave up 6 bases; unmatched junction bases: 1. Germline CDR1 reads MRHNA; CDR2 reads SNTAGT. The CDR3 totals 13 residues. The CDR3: CASSAGGAGELFF. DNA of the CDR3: TGTGCCAGCAGTGCAGGGGGCGCCGGGGAGCTGTTTTTT.

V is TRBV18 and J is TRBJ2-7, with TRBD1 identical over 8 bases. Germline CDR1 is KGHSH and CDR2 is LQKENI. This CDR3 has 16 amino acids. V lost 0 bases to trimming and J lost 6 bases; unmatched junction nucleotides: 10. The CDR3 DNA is TGTGCCAGCTCACCACCTTCAGGGGGCCCCGACGGCGAGCAGTACGTC. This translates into CASSPPSGGPDGEQYV.

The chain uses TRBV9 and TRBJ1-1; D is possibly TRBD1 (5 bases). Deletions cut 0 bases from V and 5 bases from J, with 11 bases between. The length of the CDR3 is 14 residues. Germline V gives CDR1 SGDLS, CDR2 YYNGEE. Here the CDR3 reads CASSVEGGATEAFF. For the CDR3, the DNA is TGTGCCAGCAGCGTAGAAGGCGGGGCGACTGAAGCTTTCTTT.

The CDR3 region has the DNA TGTGCCAGCAGTTCCCTCCGGGACAGGGCTGGGGAGCAGTACGTC. Translating it yields CASSSLRDRAGEQYV. The genes are TRBV6-6 and TRBJ2-7, with TRBD1 matching over 9 bases. The length of the CDR3 is 15 residues. Germline CDR1 reads MNHNY; CDR2 reads SVGAGI (reference sequence). J was trimmed by 7 bases and V by 4 bases; bases with no gene match: 11.

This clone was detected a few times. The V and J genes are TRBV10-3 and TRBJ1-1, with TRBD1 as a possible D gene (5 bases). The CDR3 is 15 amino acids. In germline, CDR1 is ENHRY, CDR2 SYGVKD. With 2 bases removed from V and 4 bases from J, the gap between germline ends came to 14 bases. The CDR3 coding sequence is TGTGCCATCAGTGAGACTTTACAGGAGAGCACTGAAGCTTTCTTT. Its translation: CAISETLQESTEAFF.

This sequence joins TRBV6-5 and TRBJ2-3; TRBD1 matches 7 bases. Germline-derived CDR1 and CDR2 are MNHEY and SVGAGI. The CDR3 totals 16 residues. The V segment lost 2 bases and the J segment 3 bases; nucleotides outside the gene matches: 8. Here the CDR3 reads CASSYPPTGITDTQYF. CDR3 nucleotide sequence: TGTGCCAGCAGTTACCCTCCGACAGGGATAACAGATACGCAGTATTTT.

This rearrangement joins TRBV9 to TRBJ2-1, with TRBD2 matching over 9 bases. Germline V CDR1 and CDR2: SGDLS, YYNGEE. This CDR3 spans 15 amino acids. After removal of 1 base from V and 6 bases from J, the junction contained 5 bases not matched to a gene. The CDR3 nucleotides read TGTGCCAGCAGCGTAAATAGCGGGAGTGGCAATGAGCAGTTCTTC. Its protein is CASSVNSGSGNEQFF.

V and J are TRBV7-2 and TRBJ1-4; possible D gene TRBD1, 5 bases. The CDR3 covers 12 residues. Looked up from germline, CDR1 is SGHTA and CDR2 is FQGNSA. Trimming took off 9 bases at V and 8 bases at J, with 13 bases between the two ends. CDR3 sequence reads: CASGHLGEKLFF. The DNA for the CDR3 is TGTGCCAGTGGACACTTAGGCGAAAAACTGTTTTTT. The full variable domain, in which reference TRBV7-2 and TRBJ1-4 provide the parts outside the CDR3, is GAGVSQSPSNKVTEKGKDVELRCDPISGHTALYWYRQSLGQGLEFLIYFQGNSAPDKSGLPSDRFSAERTGGSVSTLTIQRTQQEDSAVYLCASGHLGEKLFFGSGTQLSVL.

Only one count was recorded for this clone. CDR3 loop: CASSYSGEENEQFF. The CDR3 bases are TGTGCCAGCAGTTACTCAGGGGAGGAGAATGAGCAGTTCTTC. J is TRBJ2-1 and V is TRBV6-2 or TRBV6-3; maybe TRBD2 (6 bases). V gave up 0 bases and J gave up 7 bases, with 10 bases separating them. Germline V gene data show CDR1 as MNHEY and CDR2 as SVGEGT. This CDR3 has 14 amino acids.

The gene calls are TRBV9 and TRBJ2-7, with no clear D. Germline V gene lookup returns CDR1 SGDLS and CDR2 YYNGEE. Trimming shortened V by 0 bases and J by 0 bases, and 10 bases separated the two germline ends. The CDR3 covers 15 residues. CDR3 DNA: TGTGCCAGCAGCGTAGAACCCCACGGCTCCTACGAGCAGTACTTC. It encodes CASSVEPHGSYEQYF.

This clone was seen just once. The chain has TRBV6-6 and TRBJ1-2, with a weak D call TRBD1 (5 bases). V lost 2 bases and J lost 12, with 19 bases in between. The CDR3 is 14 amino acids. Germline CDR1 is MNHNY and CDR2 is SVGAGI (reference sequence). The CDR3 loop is CASSYTGQGLADTF. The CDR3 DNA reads TGTGCCAGCAGTTACACCGGACAAGGGCTGGCGGACACCTTC.

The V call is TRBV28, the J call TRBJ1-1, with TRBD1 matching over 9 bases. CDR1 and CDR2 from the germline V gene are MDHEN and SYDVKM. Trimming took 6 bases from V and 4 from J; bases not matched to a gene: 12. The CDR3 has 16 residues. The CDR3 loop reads CASRTPGQGRFTEAFF. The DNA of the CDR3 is TGTGCCAGCAGAACTCCGGGACAGGGTAGATTCACTGAAGCTTTCTTT. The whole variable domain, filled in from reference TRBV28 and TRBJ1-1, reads DVKVTQSSRYLVKRTGEKVFLECVQDMDHENMFWYRQDPGLGLRLIYFSYDVKMKEKGDIPEGYSVSREKKERFSLILESASTNQTSMYLCASRTPGQGRFTEAFFGQGTRLTVV.

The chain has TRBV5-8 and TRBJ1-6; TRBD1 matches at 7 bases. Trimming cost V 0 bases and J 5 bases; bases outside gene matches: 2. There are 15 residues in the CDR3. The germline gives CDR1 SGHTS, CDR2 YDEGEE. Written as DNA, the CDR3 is TGTGCCAGCAGCTTGGCGGGACAGCATAATTCACCCCTCCACTTT. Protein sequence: CASSLAGQHNSPLHF.

CDR3 sequence reads: CASSLDWRGCGNQPQHF. The CDR3 nucleotides are TGTGCCAGCAGCTTAGACTGGCGGGGGTGTGGCAATCAGCCCCAGCATTTT. This chain joins TRBV13 and TRBJ1-5, with a weak D call TRBD1 (5 bases). Trimming took off 1 base at V and 2 bases at J, with 15 bases between the two ends. The CDR3 spans 17 residues. Looked up from germline, CDR1 is PRHDT and CDR2 is FYEKMQ (reference sequence).

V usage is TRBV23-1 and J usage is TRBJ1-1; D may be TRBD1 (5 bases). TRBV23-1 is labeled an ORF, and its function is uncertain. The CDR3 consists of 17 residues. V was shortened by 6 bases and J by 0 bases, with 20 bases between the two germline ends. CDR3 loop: CASSPYSGDLMNTEAFF. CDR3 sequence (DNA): TGCGCCAGCAGCCCATACTCGGGGGATCTGATGAACACTGAAGCTTTCTTT.

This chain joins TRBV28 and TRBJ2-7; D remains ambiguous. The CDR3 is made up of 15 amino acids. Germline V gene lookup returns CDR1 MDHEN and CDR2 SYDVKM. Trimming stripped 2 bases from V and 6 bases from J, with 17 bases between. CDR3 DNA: TGTGCCAGCAGTTTAATTGGCGACACCCTCCGCGAGCAGTACTTC. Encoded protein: CASSLIGDTLREQYF.

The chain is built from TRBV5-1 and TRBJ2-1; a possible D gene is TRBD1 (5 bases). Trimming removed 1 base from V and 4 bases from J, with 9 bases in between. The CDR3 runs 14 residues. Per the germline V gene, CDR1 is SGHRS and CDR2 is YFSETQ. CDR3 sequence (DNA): TGCGCCAGCAGCTTGCCAAGGGGTTACAATGAGCAGTTCTTC. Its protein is CASSLPRGYNEQFF. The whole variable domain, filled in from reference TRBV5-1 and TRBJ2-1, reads KAGVTQTPRYLIKTRGQQVTLSCSPISGHRSVSWYQQTPGQGLQFLFEYFSETQRNKGNFPGRFSGRQFSNSRSEMNVSTLELGDSALYLCASSLPRGYNEQFFGPGTRLTVL.

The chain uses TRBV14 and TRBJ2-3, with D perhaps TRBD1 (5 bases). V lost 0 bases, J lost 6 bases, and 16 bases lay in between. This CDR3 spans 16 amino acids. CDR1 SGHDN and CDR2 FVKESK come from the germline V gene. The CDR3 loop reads CASSQDLNLGADTQYF. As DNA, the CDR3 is TGTGCCAGCAGCCAAGATCTAAATCTAGGGGCCGATACGCAGTATTTT.

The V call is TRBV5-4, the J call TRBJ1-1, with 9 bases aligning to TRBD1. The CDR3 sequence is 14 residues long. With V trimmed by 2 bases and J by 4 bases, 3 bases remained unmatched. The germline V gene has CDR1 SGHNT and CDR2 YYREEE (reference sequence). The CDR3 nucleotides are TGTGCCAGCAGCTTTCAGGACAGGGGCACTGAAGCTTTCTTT. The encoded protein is CASSFQDRGTEAFF.

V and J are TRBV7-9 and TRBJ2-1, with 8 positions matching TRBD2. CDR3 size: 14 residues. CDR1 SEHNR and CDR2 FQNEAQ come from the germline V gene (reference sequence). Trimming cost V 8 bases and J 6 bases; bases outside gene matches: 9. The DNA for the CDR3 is TGTGCCAGCTCCGCGGGGGGAATCCCCAATGAGCAGTTCTTC. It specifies CASSAGGIPNEQFF.

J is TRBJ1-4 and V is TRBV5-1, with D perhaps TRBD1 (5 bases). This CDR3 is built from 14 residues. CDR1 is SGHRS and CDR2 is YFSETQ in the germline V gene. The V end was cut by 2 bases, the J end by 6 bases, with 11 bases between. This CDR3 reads CASSFRPGDEKLFF. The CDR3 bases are TGCGCCAGCAGCTTCCGGCCGGGGGATGAAAAACTGTTTTTT.